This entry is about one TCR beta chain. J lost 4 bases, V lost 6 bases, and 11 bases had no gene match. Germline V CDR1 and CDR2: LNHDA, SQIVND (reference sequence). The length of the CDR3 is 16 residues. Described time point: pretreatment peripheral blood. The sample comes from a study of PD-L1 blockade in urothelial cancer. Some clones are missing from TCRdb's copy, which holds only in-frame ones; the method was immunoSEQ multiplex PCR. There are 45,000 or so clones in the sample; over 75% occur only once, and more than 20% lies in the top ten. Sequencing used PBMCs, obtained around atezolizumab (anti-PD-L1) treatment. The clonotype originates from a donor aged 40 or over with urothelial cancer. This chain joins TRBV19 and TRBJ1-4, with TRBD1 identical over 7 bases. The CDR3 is CASRRGQSNRNEKLFF. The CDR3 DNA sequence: TGTGCCAGTAGACGGGGACAGTCTAACCGTAATGAAAAACTGTTTTTT.